These T cell receptor beta chains were read from a single sample in a study of OX40 agonist ivuxolimab in advanced cancers. The assay was immunoSEQ multiplex PCR, and TCRdb's table has in-frame clones only and misses some. The table has over 55,000 clones, roughly 82% seen once; the top ten hold 2% to 3%. The starting material was CD4+ or CD8+ T cells sorted from blood, obtained in a trial of the OX40 agonist ivuxolimab. The receptors here all came from an adult with an advanced solid tumor such as melanoma, head and neck, liver or kidney cancer. Each CDR3 is given without its conserved first and last residue. Clone size appears in some rows only: once, few, many, or a class for an expanded clone.

TRBJ2-3,13,.,TRBV9,ASSVGIAGTDTQY
TRBJ2-2,14,.,TRBV5-4,ASSLVAGSDTGELF
TRBJ1-5,12,.,TRBV6-5,ASRPASAPGPQH
TRBJ2-7,13,.,TRBV7-8,ASSPRDTLTYEQY
TRBJ2-5,10,.,TRBV18,ASSPLEETQY
TRBJ1-5,13,.,TRBV7-2,ASSLSGFSNQPQH
TRBJ1-1,12,.,TRBV7-2,ASSLQLMNTEAF
TRBJ1-2,13,.,TRBV25-1,ASSELQGANYGYT
TRBJ1-3,11,.,TRBV7-7,ASSSGTGNTIY
TRBJ2-7,12,.,TRBV19,ASSPSGHSYEQY
TRBJ1-3,12,.,TRBV7-2,ASSLGTPGNTIY
TRBJ2-2,12,.,TRBV4-3,ASSQDRVNGELF
.,12,.,TRBV7-2,ASSSNRVSHEQY
TRBJ2-1,14,.,TRBV6-5,ASSYSPRSGPSEQF
TRBJ2-7,12,.,TRBV7-7,ASSPPGVLGEQY
TRBJ1-5,9,few,TRBV11-3,ASSLNQPQH
TRBJ2-7,14,.,TRBV4-1,ASSQGVGRLSYEQY
TRBJ2-1,12,.,TRBV6-1,ASSEFGAGSRQF
TRBJ1-3,15,.,TRBV7-6,ASSPTGPGPTGNTIY
TRBJ2-3,12,.,TRBV11-1,ASSTGLAADTQY
TRBJ2-5,16,few,TRBV19,ASSASRYKTPLQETQY
TRBJ2-2,14,.,TRBV4-2,ASSQATGWGTGELF
TRBJ1-5,11,.,TRBV6-1,ASMLTSNQPQH
TRBJ1-4,13,.,TRBV7-2,ASSSPGQGDEKLF
TRBJ1-4,10,.,TRBV7-8,ASSPKNEKLF
TRBJ1-2,10,.,TRBV4-3,ASSQLQGSAT
TRBJ2-2,12,.,TRBV6-6,ASSGTIPTGELF
TRBJ1-3,12,.,TRBV7-9,ASSPTGSGNTIY
TRBJ1-2,11,.,TRBV5-1,ASSLGGNYGYT
TRBJ2-1,15,.,TRBV4-3,ASSQEVSGGASHEQF
TRBJ2-2,14,.,TRBV7-8,ASSLVQGEMAGELF
TRBJ2-1,9,.,TRBV19,ASSRSNEQF
TRBJ1-2,11,.,TRBV2,ASSDIQAYGYT
TRBJ1-6,13,once,TRBV5-3,ASSLDPGYNSPLH
TRBJ2-3,13,once,TRBV5-1,ASMGREGPTDTQY
TRBJ2-1,12,.,TRBV7-8,ASSARDSLNEQF
TRBJ1-2,12,.,TRBV5-8,ASSPKDRDYGYT
TRBJ1-2,10,few,TRBV27,ASSQDSYGYT
TRBJ2-3,11,.,TRBV27,ASSLRSQDTQY
TRBJ1-2,12,medium-sized,TRBV19,ASTARGESYGYT
TRBJ2-3,11,.,TRBV6-6,ASELGRSDTQY
TRBJ2-1,13,once,TRBV7-8,ASSTRNRENNEQF
TRBJ1-6,17,.,TRBV5-1,ASSLNRDYGSSYNSPLH
TRBJ2-1,13,.,TRBV9,ASSVRTGTGDEQF
TRBJ1-4,14,.,TRBV2,ASSEGAGWTNEKLF
TRBJ2-7,16,.,TRBV11-2,ASSFTWTSGGQTYEQY
TRBJ2-7,12,.,TRBV6-5,AGGLGAGPYEQY
TRBJ2-1,13,.,TRBV15,ATSGVDWGAAEQF
TRBJ1-1,11,.,TRBV7-2,ASSLGRNTEAF
TRBJ2-7,14,.,TRBV6-1,ASSERRAGWSYEQY
TRBJ2-5,12,.,TRBV14,ASSQGGVWETQY
TRBJ2-1,14,.,TRBV7-3,ASSSQTSGDYNEQF
TRBJ1-1,13,.,TRBV28,ASSLAGGVNTEAF
TRBJ1-6,13,.,TRBV7-2,ASTVKTGTNSPLH
TRBJ1-4,13,.,TRBV19,ASSIGGAANEKLF
TRBJ2-3,14,.,TRBV6-6,ASILQGGPNTDTQY
TRBJ1-1,11,.,TRBV7-3,ASRVTANTEAF